A single sample gave rise to the 21 T cell receptor beta chains below, sequenced in a study of type 1 regulatory T cells. TCRdb reprocessed the reads with MiXCR, giving one entry per CDR3 protein. Of 60,000 to 80,000 distinct CDR3 sequences in the sample, 63% were seen once. No cognate antigen is known for these TCRs. Sequenced input: cultured T cells, either the whole culture or a sorted T cell fraction (not recorded which). The subset is: Tr1-enriched cell product generated in vitro against host alloantigens. Receptor source: a human donor in good health.

V is TRBV7-2 and J is TRBJ2-1; the match to TRBD2 covers 8 bases. CDR1 and CDR2 from the germline V gene are SGHTA and FQGNSA. V lost 1 base, J lost 11 bases, and 25 bases stayed unmatched. This CDR3 region has 20 residues. The CDR3: CASSLVWSGRAVGSGGKQFF. The CDR3 DNA follows: TGTGCCAGCAGCTTAGTTTGGAGCGGGAGAGCTGTGGGTTCGGGAGGGAAGCAGTTCTTC.

This clonotype was found a few times. The V call is TRBV29-1, the J call TRBJ2-7; no definite D call. Germline lookup yields CDR1 SQVTM and CDR2 ANQGSEA. V lost 2 bases and J 6 bases, leaving 5 bases between the germline ends. The CDR3 has 10 amino acids. The CDR3 DNA follows: TGCAGCGTTGAATCGGGCGAGCAGTACTTC. Its translation is CSVESGEQYF.

This rearrangement joins TRBV20-1 to TRBJ1-2; tentatively, D is TRBD1 (5 bases). V lost 0 bases, J lost 0 bases, and 11 bases lay in between. The CDR3 runs 15 residues. CDR1 is DFQATT, CDR2 SNEGSKA, per germline (reference sequence). In DNA form, the CDR3 reads TGCAGTGCTAGAGATCCGGGGACCGCTAACTATGGCTACACCTTC. It is translated as CSARDPGTANYGYTF.

CDR3 in amino acids: CASSLRSGTDEQYF. The CDR3 DNA reads TGTGCCAGCAGCTTAAGAAGCGGGACGGACGAGCAGTACTTC. The rearrangement uses TRBV7-2 and TRBJ2-7; 7 bases agree with TRBD2. This CDR3 comprises 14 residues. J was trimmed by 5 bases and V by 2 bases; bases with no gene match: 6. The V gene's germline CDR1 is SGHTA and CDR2 FQGNSA.

The chain carries TRBV30 and TRBJ1-3, with D tentatively TRBD1 (5 bases). Germline-derived CDR1 and CDR2 are GTSNPN and SVGIG (reference sequence). The CDR3 runs to 17 residues. V was cut by 2 bases and J by 0 bases, with 17 bases left in between. The CDR3 nucleotides are TGTGCCTGGAGTTCTGCCGGGACGGCTTTCTCTGGAAACACCATATATTTT. It is translated as CAWSSAGTAFSGNTIYF.

V gene TRBV4-3 combines with J gene TRBJ2-7; D is perhaps TRBD1 (6 bases). This CDR3 contains 15 residues. The germline V and J ends were trimmed by 1 base and 7 bases, with 17 bases remaining between them. Germline assignment: CDR1 LGHNA and CDR2 YSLEER. The CDR3 nucleotides are TGCGCCAGCAGCCAAGTTCGAGGGGAAAGGGGGGAGCAGTACTTC. This translates into CASSQVRGERGEQYF.

This clonotype appeared once. The V and J genes are TRBV20-1 and TRBJ2-7; unclear D gene. The CDR3 is made up of 12 amino acids. CDR1 and CDR2 (germline): DFQATT, SNEGSKA (reference sequence). Between the trimmed V and J ends, which lost 3 bases and 2 bases, there was a span of 8 bases. The CDR3 region has the DNA TGCAGTGCTAGGGCAGGTACCTACGAGCAGTACTTC. The encoded protein is CSARAGTYEQYF.

This chain links TRBV28 with TRBJ2-7, with TRBD1 matching 12 bases. Trimming cost V 5 bases and J 7 bases; bases outside gene matches: 9. CDR1 MDHEN and CDR2 SYDVKM come from the germline V gene. The CDR3 consists of 15 residues. CDR3 amino acids: CASSPPGQGAGEQYF. The DNA for the CDR3 is TGTGCCAGCAGTCCACCGGGACAGGGGGCAGGGGAGCAGTACTTC.

This sequence joins TRBV2 and TRBJ2-6; the D gene is possibly TRBD2 (5 bases). Germline CDR1 reads SNHLY; CDR2 reads FYNNEI. Trimming took 8 bases from V and 2 from J, leaving 28 bases between them. CDR3 length: 20 residues. CDR3 residues: CASSRGPAGRLGPGANVLTF. The CDR3, as DNA: TGTGCCAGCTCCCGAGGGCCTGCCGGCAGGCTAGGCCCTGGGGCCAACGTCCTGACTTTC.

This chain links TRBV2 with TRBJ2-3; 11 bases fit TRBD2. This CDR3 comprises 16 residues. Germline V gene data show CDR1 as SNHLY and CDR2 as FYNNEI. V dropped 7 bases and J dropped 0; count of bases not matched to a gene: 6. This chain's CDR3 is CASKRLAGGSTDTQYF. The CDR3 region has the DNA TGTGCCAGCAAGCGGCTAGCGGGAGGAAGCACAGATACGCAGTATTTT.

The V and J genes are TRBV7-9 and TRBJ2-1, with 15 bases matching TRBD2. Trimming at V came to 5 bases and at J to 4 bases, leaving 15 bases not matched to a gene. Germline V gene sequence: CDR1 SEHNR, CDR2 FQNEAQ (reference sequence). The CDR3 loop spans 20 amino acids. The CDR3 loop is CASSPSRGTSGRIPYNEQFF. The CDR3 bases are TGTGCCAGCAGCCCAAGTCGTGGGACTAGCGGGAGGATACCATACAATGAGCAGTTCTTC. The full variable domain, completed using reference TRBV7-9 and TRBJ2-1, is DTGVSQNPRHKITKRGQNVTFRCDPISEHNRLYWYRQTLGQGPEFLTYFQNEAQLEKSRLLSDRFSAERPKGSFSTLEIQRTEQGDSAMYLCASSPSRGTSGRIPYNEQFFGPGTRLTVL.

The J gene is TRBJ2-7, the V gene TRBV6-5, with 8 bases matching TRBD2. V lost 4 bases, J lost 0 bases, and 5 bases stayed unmatched. CDR1 and CDR2 (germline): MNHEY, SVGAGI. The CDR3 is made up of 15 amino acids. The CDR3: CASSSTSVSSYEQYF. Written as DNA, the CDR3 is TGTGCCAGCAGTTCGACTAGCGTAAGCTCCTACGAGCAGTACTTC.

This clonotype was observed a few times. This chain connects TRBV27 to TRBJ1-1, with D unclear. This CDR3 has 13 amino acids. CDR1 and CDR2 (germline): MNHEY, SMNVEV (reference sequence). The germline V and J ends were trimmed by 6 bases and 0 bases, with 8 bases remaining between them. The CDR3 loop is CASRGQMNTEAFF. CDR3 in DNA: TGTGCCAGCAGAGGTCAGATGAACACTGAAGCTTTCTTT.

This clonotype was picked up one time. The chain has TRBV5-1 and TRBJ2-7; D is possibly TRBD1 (6 bases). The CDR3 sequence is 16 residues long. CDR1 is SGHRS and CDR2 is YFSETQ in the germline V gene. Trimming pared 0 bases from V and 3 bases from J, leaving 16 bases between. The CDR3 DNA reads as TGCGCCAGCAGCTTGGCCGGTGCCAGGGGAAACTACGAGCAGTACTTC. Translating gives CASSLAGARGNYEQYF.

In DNA form, the CDR3 reads TGTGCCAGCAGCGGATTTACAACTAATGAAAAACTGTTTTTT. It is translated as CASSGFTTNEKLFF. The gene calls are TRBV6-1 and TRBJ1-4; no reliable D call. V was shortened by 6 bases and J by 0 bases, with 8 bases between the two germline ends. Germline V gene lookup returns CDR1 MNHNS and CDR2 SASEGT. This CDR3 is 14 amino acids long.

This chain uses TRBV20-1 with TRBJ2-5; 12 nucleotides match TRBD2. V lost 3 bases, J lost 2 bases, and 7 bases stayed unmatched. Germline V gives CDR1 DFQATT, CDR2 SNEGSKA (reference sequence). The CDR3 has 16 residues. The CDR3 nucleotides read TGCAGTGCTAGCCAGACTAGCGGGGGAAATCAAGAGACCCAGTACTTC. This translates into CSASQTSGGNQETQYF.

The chain uses TRBV11-1 and TRBJ2-1; 7 bases are shared with TRBD2. CDR1 SGHAT and CDR2 FQDESV come from the germline V gene (reference sequence). The CDR3 extends over 18 amino acids. V was pared by 2 bases and J by 8 bases, with 18 bases of the junction left unmatched. CDR3 sequence: CASSLNPPSGIRGDEQFF. The CDR3 nucleotides read TGTGCCAGCAGCTTAAACCCCCCAAGCGGGATACGCGGTGATGAGCAGTTCTTC. Together with reference TRBV11-1 and TRBJ2-1, the CDR3 gives the full variable domain: EAEVAQSPRYKITEKSQAVAFWCDPISGHATLYWYRQILGQGPELLVQFQDESVVDDSQLPKDRFSAERLKGVDSTLKIQPAELGDSAMYLCASSLNPPSGIRGDEQFFGPGTRLTVL.

This clonotype was observed many times. V and J are TRBV5-1 and TRBJ2-5; 10 positions agree with TRBD2. Germline lookup yields CDR1 SGHRS and CDR2 YFSETQ. The CDR3 length is 16 residues. With 0 bases clipped from V and 5 bases from J, the junction kept 7 bases outside the gene matches. The CDR3 nucleotides are TGCGCCAGCAGCTTGGCGGCTAGCGGGGGCCCGGAGACCCAGTACTTC. Its protein is CASSLAASGGPETQYF.

This sequence joins TRBV12-3 or TRBV12-4 and TRBJ2-5; TRBD1 agrees at 9 bases. V lost 5 bases to trimming and J lost 0 bases; unmatched junction nucleotides: 13. The CDR3 runs 18 residues. DNA for the CDR3: TGTGCCAGCAGTCCCTTCCTCCGGACAGGGGAGTACCAAGAGACCCAGTACTTC. This translates into CASSPFLRTGEYQETQYF.

The gene calls are TRBV4-1 and TRBJ2-7; 12 nucleotides line up with TRBD2. Unmatched junction bases numbered 4, after V lost 3 bases and J lost 4 bases. The CDR3 length is 15 residues. Germline loops: CDR1 MGHRA, CDR2 YSYEKL. The CDR3 spells CASSQGTSGGYEQYF. The CDR3 nucleotides read TGCGCCAGCAGCCAGGGTACTAGCGGGGGGTACGAGCAGTACTTC.

V usage is TRBV6-2 or TRBV6-3 and J usage is TRBJ2-7, with 7 nucleotides matching TRBD2. CDR3 size: 16 residues. The junction had 8 bases not matched to a gene; V was cut back by 2 bases and J by 1 base. Germline values: CDR1 MNHEY, CDR2 SVGEGT. CDR3 amino acids: CASSYGVTGGSYEQYF. In nucleotides, the CDR3 is TGTGCCAGCAGTTACGGAGTTACGGGAGGTTCCTACGAGCAGTACTTC.